This T cell receptor beta chain was profiled in a study of control samples from healthy donors and cancer patients. This table comes from immunoSEQ multiplex PCR, and its TCRdb copy is limited to in-frame clones, with some not included. The sample shows about 150,000 clones, roughly 94% of them seen only once. The CDR3 runs 14 residues. Germline V gene data show CDR1 as SQVTM and CDR2 as ANQGSEA. After removal of 7 bases from V and 2 bases from J, the junction contained 10 bases not matched to a gene. This sequence joins TRBV29-1 and TRBJ1-1, with TRBD1 identical over 7 bases. The sequence derives from a man aged 55 to 69 with colorectal cancer. The sample consisted of PBMCs. Here the CDR3 reads CSAERRDSNTEAFF. CDR3 coding DNA: TGCAGCGCCGAGCGAAGGGACAGCAACACTGAAGCTTTCTTT.